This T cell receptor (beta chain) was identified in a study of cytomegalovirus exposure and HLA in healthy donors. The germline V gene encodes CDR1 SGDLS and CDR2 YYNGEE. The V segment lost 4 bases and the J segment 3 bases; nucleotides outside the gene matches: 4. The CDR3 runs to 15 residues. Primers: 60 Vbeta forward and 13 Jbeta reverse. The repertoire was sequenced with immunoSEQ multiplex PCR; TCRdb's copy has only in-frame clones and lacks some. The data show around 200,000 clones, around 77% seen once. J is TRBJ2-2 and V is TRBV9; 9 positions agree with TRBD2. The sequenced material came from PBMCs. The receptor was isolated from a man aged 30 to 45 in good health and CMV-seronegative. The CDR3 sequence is CASSSRLADTGELFF. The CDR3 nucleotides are TGTGCCAGCAGCTCCCGACTAGCGGACACCGGGGAGCTGTTTTTT.